Included here is one TCR beta chain sequence, with context. Its cognate antigen is unknown. Repertoires were generated with immunoSEQ multiplex PCR, while TCRdb's copy carries only in-frame clones and drops some. This table has roughly 120,000 clones, nearly 95% appearing once. This entry is derived from a study of T cell repertoires and HLA-DP antigens. Study at large: In vitro CD4+ alloreactivity was against HeLa-presented HLA-DP. The study's findings and limits: Clones undetected before culture averaged around 36% against one allele and around 50% against the other.

The germline gives CDR1 KGHSH, CDR2 LQKENI. This CDR3 region has 15 residues. Between the trimmed V and J ends, which lost 3 bases and 8 bases, there was a span of 16 bases. Sequencing was performed on CD4+ T cells from PBMCs. This chain uses TRBV18 with TRBJ1-4, with a possible D match to TRBD1 (6 bases). The clonotype was recovered from a woman between 18 and 29 years old in good health and CMV-seronegative. The CDR3 DNA reads as TGTGCCAGCTCACCCGGGGGCAGCCGACCAGAAAAACTGTTTTTT. Protein sequence: CASSPGGSRPEKLFF.